The entry below describes one T cell receptor beta chain. The antigen remains undetermined. This entry comes from a study of T cell responses to AZD1222 COVID-19 vaccine. Sequencing used immunoSEQ multiplex PCR; TCRdb keeps in-frame clones, though not all of them. This sample carries approximately 92,000 clones, around 90% of them seen once, and the ten largest clones take 2.5% to 3%. Overall study findings and caveats: Only a handful of AZD1222 recipients, several in all, had baseline seropositivity.

CDR3 length equals 15 residues. Germline V lookup: CDR1 LGHDT, CDR2 YNNKEL (reference sequence). V trimming: 0 bases; J trimming: 2 bases; junction bases outside the gene matches: 3. This TCR was sampled from an adult in good health. The specimen comprised peripheral blood, sampled on day 0 of AZD1222 vaccination. The chain uses TRBV3-1 (or the pseudogene TRBV3-2) and TRBJ1-1, with 7 bases matching TRBD1. CDR3 in amino acids: CASSQDGDSNTEAFF. In DNA, the CDR3 is TGTGCCAGCAGCCAAGATGGGGACAGCAACACTGAAGCTTTCTTT.